Reported below is one TCR beta chain. Antigen specificity is unknown. The record originates from a study of T-cell memory formation after mild COVID-19. Study-level information: The TCR clusters were mostly specific to one donor.

A single record per CDR3 protein comes from TCRdb applying MiXCR to the 5' RACE reads. Of about half a million distinct CDR3 sequences listed, 15% to 20% are singletons. Deletions cut 2 bases from V and 3 bases from J, with 17 bases between. The germline gives CDR1 DFQATT, CDR2 SNEGSKA (reference sequence). The CDR3 sequence is 15 residues long. Study outcomes and limitations: Certain responding clones were present in pre-infection memory, suggesting participation of cross-reactive memory. Confirmation of SARS-CoV-2 specificity was lacking for second-wave clones peaking day 37. Largely, contracting CD4+ clones fell within CM and EM, and contracting CD8+ clones within EMRA.

This sequence was found in an adult woman who had mild COVID-19 (a few samples of this study predate the infection). Cell type and time point are not known. Material for sequencing was PBMCs or a T cell subset sorted from them (not recorded which). The genes are TRBV20-1 and TRBJ2-7; possible D gene TRBD1, 6 bases. The CDR3: CSARLPDRPRYEQYF. CDR3 coding DNA: TGCAGTGCTAGACTCCCGGACAGACCCCGCTACGAGCAGTACTTC.